Listed below are T cell receptor beta chains from one sample, sequenced in a study of identical twins. TCRdb re-derived calls from the 5' RACE reads in MiXCR, one entry per CDR3 protein. Here the sample spans 400,000 to 650,000 distinct CDR3 sequences, about 20% being singletons. The same sample was also used in a study of T cells expressing NK-cell markers.

The sequenced material came from CD4+ T cells sorted from blood. Receptors were obtained from a woman younger than 35 in good health. Both conserved end residues are part of each CDR3. The order of the fields is V gene, D gene, J gene, clone size, CDR3 DNA, CDR3 protein. D genes are given only for firm matches. Clone sizes are given selectively: once, few, many, or a class where the clone is expanded.

>TRBV7-2|TRBD1|TRBJ2-7|few
TGTGCCAGCAGCTTGGGGACAGGGAGTTTCTACGAGCAGTACTTC
CASSLGTGSFYEQYF
>TRBV20-1|.|TRBJ2-1|.
TGCAGTGCGGGAGCGGTTCGGGGCCATGAGCAGTTCTTC
CSAGAVRGHEQFF
>TRBV20-1|.|TRBJ1-1|few
TGCAGTGCTAGAGACCCGGGCCATATAAACACTGAAGCTTTCTTT
CSARDPGHINTEAFF
>TRBV7-2|.|TRBJ2-5|few
TGTGCCAGCAGCTTAGTTCGTGACAGAGAGACCCAGTACTTC
CASSLVRDRETQYF
>TRBV11-3|TRBD2|TRBJ2-1|few
TGTGCCAGCAGCTTATACGGTCGAGCGGGGGGCGATGAGCAGTTCTTC
CASSLYGRAGGDEQFF
>TRBV12-3/TRBV12-4|TRBD2|TRBJ2-3|.
TGTGCCAGCACCCTCCGCGCGGGGGGCACAGATACGCAGTATTTT
CASTLRAGGTDTQYF
>TRBV29-1|.|TRBJ2-3|many
TGCAGCGTTGCGTGGGAGAGCACAGATACGCAGTATTTT
CSVAWESTDTQYF
>TRBV6-1|.|TRBJ2-2|few
TGTGCCAGCAGTGATCCTTTTAGCGGGCTGTTTTTT
CASSDPFSGLFF
>TRBV2|.|TRBJ1-1|.
TGTGCCAGCAGTGCGGATAACACTGAAGCTTTCTTT
CASSADNTEAFF
>TRBV12-3/TRBV12-4|.|TRBJ1-2|.
TGTGCCAGCAGTCGCATCGGCGCCCCGGGGGGCTACACCTTC
CASSRIGAPGGYTF
>TRBV29-1|TRBD1|TRBJ2-7|few
TGCAGCGTGCGCAGACAGGGTACCATCTACGAGCAGTACTTC
CSVRRQGTIYEQYF
>TRBV20-1|TRBD1|TRBJ2-5|.
TGCAGTGCGGGGGGACAGGGGTCCCAAGAGACCCAGTACTTC
CSAGGQGSQETQYF